These 32 T cell receptor beta chains came from one sample sequenced in a study of T cell repertoires in cytomegalovirus infection. MiXCR was run by TCRdb on the reads, yielding one entry per CDR3 protein. The sample records a few hundred thousand distinct CDR3 sequences, roughly 15% being singletons. Sequencing used PBMCs. The receptors were gathered from a human donor in good health (CMV status not recorded). Some clones in this sample may be carry-over from other donors' samples.

The CDR3 sequence: CASSRQGELFF. CDR3 sequence (DNA): TGTGCCAGCAGCCGGCAGGGGGAGCTGTTTTTT. V gene TRBV14 combines with J gene TRBJ2-2; D is ambiguous. This CDR3 has 11 residues. Germline CDR1 is SGHDN and CDR2 is FVKESK. The ends were cut back, 4 bases at V and 8 bases at J, with 5 bases in the middle.

This clonotype was counted at least ten times. The V and J genes are TRBV7-9 and TRBJ1-2; 10 nucleotides match TRBD1. The V and J ends lost 0 bases and 7 bases, in that order; junction bases with no gene match: 2. The germline gives CDR1 SEHNR, CDR2 FQNEAQ (reference sequence). The length of the CDR3 is 14 residues. The CDR3 DNA reads TGTGCCAGCAGCTTAGCCGGGACAGGGGTTGGCTACACCTTC. It specifies CASSLAGTGVGYTF.

Details on this clonotype: The junction departs from the called germline gene at one end, perhaps through a read error. The V call is TRBV20-1, the J call TRBJ2-3; a possible D gene is TRBD2 (6 bases). Germline CDR1 is DFQATT and CDR2 is SNEGSKA (reference sequence). CDR3 length: 13 amino acids. CDR3 amino acids: CSASPGAADTRYF. The CDR3 coding sequence is TGCAGTGCTAGTCCGGGAGCCGCAGATACGCGGTATTTT.

The CDR3 reads CSARTSNEQFF. CDR3 bases: TGCAGTGCTAGGACATCAAATGAGCAGTTCTTC. This chain links TRBV20-1 with TRBJ2-1; no firm D call. Trimming shortened V by 3 bases and J by 7 bases, and 7 bases separated the two germline ends. CDR1 is DFQATT and CDR2 is SNEGSKA in the germline V gene (reference sequence). This CDR3 has 11 residues.

The genes are TRBV28 and TRBJ1-1; D gene ambiguous. This CDR3 is 13 amino acids long. Trimming removed 3 bases at V and 1 base at J, with 6 bases between. CDR1 is MDHEN and CDR2 is SYDVKM in the germline V gene. This chain's CDR3 is CASSFPPNTEAFF. The CDR3 nucleotides read TGTGCCAGCAGTTTTCCCCCGAACACTGAAGCTTTCTTT.

There are a few counts of this clonotype. This chain uses TRBV5-4 with TRBJ2-5, with a weak D call TRBD1 (6 bases). This CDR3 has 15 amino acids. Deletions cut 2 bases from V and 7 bases from J, with 18 bases between. Germline V gives CDR1 SGHNT, CDR2 YYREEE (reference sequence). In DNA, the CDR3 is TGTGCCAGCAGCTTTCAGACAGCAATCAGGGGGACCCAGTACTTC. Its protein is CASSFQTAIRGTQYF. The complete variable domain, with remaining parts taken from reference TRBV5-4 and TRBJ2-5, reads ETGVTQSPTHLIKTRGQQVTLRCSSQSGHNTVSWYQQALGQGPQFIFQYYREEENGRGNFPPRFSGLQFPNYSSELNVNALELDDSALYLCASSFQTAIRGTQYFGPGTRLLVL.

This clonotype was seen repeatedly, ten times or more. DNA of the CDR3: TGTGCCAGCAGCCCCCTCCGACAGGGGCGAACCGGACATGGCTACACCTTC. Amino acids: CASSPLRQGRTGHGYTF. The chain couples TRBV7-2 to TRBJ1-2; 8 nucleotides match TRBD1. With 5 bases clipped from V and 6 bases from J, the junction kept 17 bases outside the gene matches. The CDR3 spans 17 residues. CDR1 is SGHTA, CDR2 FQGNSA, per germline.

This clonotype was counted many times. This rearrangement joins TRBV7-2 to TRBJ1-6, with D unclear. The CDR3 is made up of 16 amino acids. The V gene lost 3 bases and the J gene lost 8 bases, with 17 bases spanning the gap. Germline CDR1 is SGHTA and CDR2 is FQGNSA. CDR3 amino acids: CASSFGSSIGDSPLHF. For the CDR3, the DNA is TGTGCCAGCAGCTTCGGGTCGTCTATCGGGGATTCACCCCTCCACTTT.

Only one count was recorded for this clonotype. This chain uses TRBV20-1 with TRBJ2-7, with TRBD2 matching over 9 bases. This CDR3 region has 15 residues. Germline V lookup: CDR1 DFQATT, CDR2 SNEGSKA (reference sequence). Germline trimming cut 0 bases from V and 2 bases from J; bases unmatched to any gene: 5. CDR3 coding DNA: TGCAGTGCTAGAGATTTCAAGCGGGGGGCCTACGAGCAGTACTTC. It yields the protein CSARDFKRGAYEQYF.

As for this clonotype: A much larger clone differs by one base, so this may be a read error. The V call is TRBV2, the J call TRBJ1-1; no clear D. CDR1 is SNHLY and CDR2 is FYNNEI in the germline V gene. This CDR3 is built from 13 residues. With 6 bases removed from V and 1 base from J, the gap between germline ends came to 9 bases. The CDR3 loop reads CASRTDGNTEAFF. CDR3 nucleotides: TGTGCCAGCAGGACGGACGGGAACACTGAAGCTTTCTTT.

This clonotype was observed a handful of times. In nucleotides, the CDR3 is TGCAGTGCTAGGGGGACTGCTAAAGAGACCCAGTACTTC. Translation gives CSARGTAKETQYF. The genes are TRBV20-1 and TRBJ2-5, with D possibly TRBD2 on 6 matching bases. Germline-derived CDR1 and CDR2 are DFQATT and SNEGSKA (reference sequence). V was cut by 3 bases and J by 3 bases, with 11 bases left in between. The CDR3 contains 13 residues.

The chain's CDR3 is CASSLNSQVVSPLHF. The DNA of the CDR3 is TGTGCCAGCAGTTTAAACAGCCAGGTCGTTTCACCCCTCCACTTT. This chain connects TRBV27 to TRBJ1-6; D gene uncertain. Germline lookup yields CDR1 MNHEY and CDR2 SMNVEV (reference sequence). The germline V and J ends were trimmed by 2 bases and 9 bases, with 14 bases remaining between them. The CDR3 totals 15 residues.

The rearrangement uses TRBV6-2 or TRBV6-3 and TRBJ1-1; D is possibly TRBD1 (5 bases). The germline V gene encodes CDR1 MNHEY and CDR2 SVGEGT. The CDR3 sequence is 14 residues long. Trimming removed 1 base at V and 5 bases at J, with 11 bases between. CDR3 protein: CASSYYRPGTEAFF. CDR3 sequence (DNA): TGTGCCAGCAGTTACTACAGGCCGGGGACTGAAGCTTTCTTT.

This clonotype was found many times. For the CDR3, the DNA is TGTGCCATCAGTGCTGTCGGGGGGCCGGGAGATACGCAGTATTTT. This gives the protein CAISAVGGPGDTQYF. This chain uses TRBV10-3 with TRBJ2-3; tentative D call: TRBD2 (7 bases). Trimming pared 4 bases from V and 5 bases from J, leaving 16 bases between. Germline CDR1 reads ENHRY; CDR2 reads SYGVKD. This CDR3 has 15 amino acids.

This clonotype was recorded many times. The CDR3 sequence is CASSLSASGTQYF. In DNA, the CDR3 is TGTGCCAGCAGCTTATCGGCCTCGGGGACCCAGTACTTC. The rearrangement links TRBV7-6 to TRBJ2-5; D is uncertain. Germline V gene lookup returns CDR1 SGHVS and CDR2 FNYEAQ. Trimming left V 2 bases short and J 7 bases short, with 11 bases between. CDR3 length: 13 residues.

This sequence joins TRBV5-5 and TRBJ2-7, with no clear D. The V end was cut by 0 bases, the J end by 3 bases, with 10 bases between. This CDR3 comprises 14 residues. From germline, CDR1 is SGHKS and CDR2 YYEKEE (reference sequence). CDR3 sequence reads: CASSLDSLNYEQYF. DNA of the CDR3: TGTGCCAGCAGCTTGGACAGCTTAAACTACGAGCAGTACTTC. The full variable domain, rest sourced from reference TRBV5-5 and TRBJ2-7, is DAGVTQSPTHLIKTRGQQVTLRCSPISGHKSVSWYQQVLGQGPQFIFQYYEKEERGRGNFPDRFSARQFPNYSSELNVNALLLGDSALYLCASSLDSLNYEQYFGPGTRLTVT.

In this sample, this clonotype turned up many times. The V call is TRBV7-8, the J call TRBJ2-5; 15 nucleotides align to TRBD2. Germline trimming cut 1 base from V and 2 bases from J; bases unmatched to any gene: 11. CDR3 length equals 20 residues. Germline CDR1 reads SGHVS; CDR2 reads FQNEAQ. CDR3 protein: CASSLGLGLAGGRRQETQYF. DNA of the CDR3: TGTGCCAGCAGCTTAGGCCTCGGACTAGCGGGGGGGCGTCGACAAGAGACCCAGTACTTC.

This clonotype was seen more than once but under ten times. This chain joins TRBV20-1 and TRBJ1-5; 9 nucleotides match TRBD1. The CDR3 runs to 13 residues. CDR1 and CDR2 from the germline V gene are DFQATT and SNEGSKA (reference sequence). Trimming at V came to 6 bases and at J to 7 bases, leaving 7 bases not matched to a gene. This CDR3 reads CSAPRQGEQPQHF. DNA for the CDR3: TGCAGTGCCCCTAGACAGGGGGAACAGCCCCAGCATTTT.

This clonotype occurred many times. The chain couples TRBV12-3 or TRBV12-4 to TRBJ1-6; the match to TRBD1 covers 11 bases. There are 16 residues in the CDR3. V lost 6 bases to trimming and J lost 9 bases; unmatched junction nucleotides: 10. The CDR3: CASSLDRGRVGSPLHF. The CDR3 DNA sequence: TGTGCCAGCAGCCTGGACAGGGGGCGGGTCGGTTCACCCCTCCACTTT.

This clonotype was seen many times. The rearrangement joins TRBV4-1 to TRBJ2-2; 7 nucleotides line up with TRBD2. The length of the CDR3 is 16 residues. V was pared by 4 bases and J by 1 base, with 6 bases of the junction left unmatched. CDR1 MGHRA and CDR2 YSYEKL come from the germline V gene. The CDR3 DNA is TGCGCCAGCAGCCCCTATCGCGGGGGGAACACCGGGGAGCTGTTTTTT. This sequence encodes CASSPYRGGNTGELFF.

This clonotype was picked up many times. The rearrangement uses TRBV7-8 and TRBJ1-1, with D possibly being TRBD1 (5 bases). The germline V and J ends were trimmed by 9 bases and 0 bases, with 14 bases remaining between them. CDR1 and CDR2 from the germline V gene are SGHVS and FQNEAQ. The CDR3 has 14 residues. CDR3 in DNA: TGTGCCAGTTCAAAGGGGCGTTTGAACACTGAAGCTTTCTTT. Protein sequence: CASSKGRLNTEAFF.

The CDR3 spells CASSMGLTGLEAFF. The CDR3, as DNA: TGTGCCAGTAGTATGGGGTTGACGGGGCTTGAAGCTTTCTTT. This chain connects TRBV19 to TRBJ1-1; perhaps TRBD1 as D (5 bases). The V gene's germline CDR1 is LNHDA and CDR2 SQIVND (reference sequence). The CDR3 loop spans 14 amino acids. Trimming pared 3 bases from V and 7 bases from J, leaving 15 bases between.

This clonotype was seen ten or more times. CDR3 protein: CASSLVLANTGELFF. The CDR3 DNA reads TGTGCCAGCAGCTTAGTTCTGGCGAACACCGGGGAGCTGTTTTTT. V usage is TRBV7-8 and J usage is TRBJ2-2; D uncertain. Germline loops: CDR1 SGHVS, CDR2 FQNEAQ. V lost 1 base and J lost 0, with 6 bases in between. The CDR3 has 15 residues.

The chain uses TRBV6-2 or TRBV6-3 and TRBJ1-1; D uncertain. Trimming left V 0 bases short and J 4 bases short, with 9 bases between. This CDR3 is built from 14 residues. Germline CDR1 reads MNHEY; CDR2 reads SVGEGT. The CDR3 DNA follows: TGTGCCAGCAGTTACTCAGGCCCAGGCACTGAAGCTTTCTTT. Its translation is CASSYSGPGTEAFF.

The DNA for the CDR3 is TGCAGTGCTAGAGTGGGACACGCCCCACGGGGCAATCAGCCCCAGCATTTT. Protein product: CSARVGHAPRGNQPQHF. The J gene is TRBJ1-5, the V gene TRBV20-1, with TRBD1 as a possible D gene (6 bases). Germline-derived CDR1 and CDR2 are DFQATT and SNEGSKA (reference sequence). CDR3 length: 17 amino acids. Trimming pared 1 base from V and 2 bases from J, leaving 18 bases between.

This sequence joins TRBV28 and TRBJ2-1, with 8 bases that match TRBD2. This CDR3 has 14 amino acids. Germline CDR1 is MDHEN and CDR2 is SYDVKM. V dropped 5 bases and J dropped 6; count of bases not matched to a gene: 6. As DNA, the CDR3 is TGTGCCAGCAGTCGGGGGGGCTGGATCAATGAGCAGTTCTTC. This translates into CASSRGGWINEQFF.

The chain uses TRBV7-2 and TRBJ1-5; D gene ambiguous. CDR3 size: 16 residues. Per the germline V gene, CDR1 is SGHTA and CDR2 is FQGNSA. Deletions cut 2 bases from V and 4 bases from J, with 15 bases between. CDR3 DNA: TGTGCCAGCAGCTTAACGGCGGGTCAATCAAATCAGCCCCAGCATTTT. Protein product: CASSLTAGQSNQPQHF.

This clonotype was seen only a few times. The rearrangement uses TRBV12-3 or TRBV12-4 and TRBJ1-3, with no clear D. V shed 3 bases and J shed 0 bases, with 6 bases lying between them. CDR3 length equals 14 residues. In DNA, the CDR3 is TGTGCCAGCAGTTTTTTTTACTCTGGAAACACCATATATTTT. Residues: CASSFFYSGNTIYF.

This chain uses TRBV12-3 or TRBV12-4 with TRBJ2-7; weak D call: TRBD2 (7 bases). This CDR3 is built from 15 residues. V gave up 5 bases and J gave up 4 bases, with 18 bases separating them. The CDR3 protein is CASSRTGGGGYEQYF. CDR3 nucleotide sequence: TGTGCCAGCAGTCGAACGGGCGGGGGCGGATACGAGCAGTACTTC.

This chain joins TRBV7-8 and TRBJ2-5; 8 positions match TRBD2. Trimming took 3 bases from V and 4 from J; bases not matched to a gene: 7. This CDR3 is 15 amino acids long. Germline CDR1 SGHVS, CDR2 FQNEAQ. CDR3: CASSFVGTRAETQYF. CDR3 bases: TGTGCCAGCAGCTTTGTCGGGACTAGGGCAGAGACCCAGTACTTC.

This rearrangement joins TRBV20-1 to TRBJ2-3; 16 bases align to TRBD2. CDR1 is DFQATT and CDR2 is SNEGSKA in the germline V gene (reference sequence). The CDR3 has 20 residues. J gave up 0 bases and V 8 bases, and 17 bases lay outside the gene matches. This CDR3 reads CSSHRWGLAGGDESTDTQYF. The CDR3 DNA reads as TGCAGTTCCCACCGGTGGGGACTAGCGGGGGGGGATGAGAGCACAGATACGCAGTATTTT.

The chain is built from TRBV9 and TRBJ1-1, with D maybe TRBD1 (6 bases). This CDR3 region has 15 residues. The germline V gene encodes CDR1 SGDLS and CDR2 YYNGEE. V was shortened by 0 bases and J by 3 bases, with 12 bases between the two germline ends. The CDR3 protein is CASSVEGVRDTEAFF. The CDR3 DNA follows: TGTGCCAGCAGCGTAGAGGGGGTACGGGACACTGAAGCTTTCTTT.